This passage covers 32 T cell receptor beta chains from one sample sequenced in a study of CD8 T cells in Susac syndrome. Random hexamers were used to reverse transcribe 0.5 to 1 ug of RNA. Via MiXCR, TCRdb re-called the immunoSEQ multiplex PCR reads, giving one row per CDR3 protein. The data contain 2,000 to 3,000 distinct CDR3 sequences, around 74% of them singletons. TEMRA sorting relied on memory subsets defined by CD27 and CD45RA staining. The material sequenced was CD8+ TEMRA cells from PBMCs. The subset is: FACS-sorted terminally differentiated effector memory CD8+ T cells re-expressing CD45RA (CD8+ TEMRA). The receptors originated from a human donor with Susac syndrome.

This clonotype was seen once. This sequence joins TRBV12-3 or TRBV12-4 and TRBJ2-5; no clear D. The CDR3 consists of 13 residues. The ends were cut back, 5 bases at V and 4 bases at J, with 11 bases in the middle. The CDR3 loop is CASSTHVLETQYF. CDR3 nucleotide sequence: TGTGCCAGCAGTACTCACGTATTAGAGACCCAGTACTTC.

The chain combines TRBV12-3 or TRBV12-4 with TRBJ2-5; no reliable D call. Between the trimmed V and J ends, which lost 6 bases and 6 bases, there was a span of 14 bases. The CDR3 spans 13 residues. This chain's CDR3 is CASSQDPTKTQYF. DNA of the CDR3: TGTGCCAGCAGCCAGGACCCAACGAAGACCCAGTACTTC.

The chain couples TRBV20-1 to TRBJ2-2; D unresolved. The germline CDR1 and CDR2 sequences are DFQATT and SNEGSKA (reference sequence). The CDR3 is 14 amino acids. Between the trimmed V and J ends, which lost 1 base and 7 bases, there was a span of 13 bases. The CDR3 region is CSARGTFDGGELFF. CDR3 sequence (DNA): TGCAGTGCTAGAGGAACGTTTGATGGCGGGGAGCTGTTTTTT.

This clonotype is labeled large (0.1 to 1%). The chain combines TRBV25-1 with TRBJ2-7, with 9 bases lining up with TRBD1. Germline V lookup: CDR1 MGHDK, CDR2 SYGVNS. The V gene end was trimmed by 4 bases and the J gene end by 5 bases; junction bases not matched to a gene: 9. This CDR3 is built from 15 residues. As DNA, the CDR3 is TGTGCCAGCAGTGCAGGGGACAGGGAATGGGACGAGCAGTACTTC. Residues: CASSAGDREWDEQYF.

The CDR3 loop is CASSLGSGTGELFF. The CDR3, as DNA: TGTGCCAGCAGCCTAGGGTCCGGCACCGGGGAGCTGTTTTTT. This chain joins TRBV7-3 and TRBJ2-2; D is undetermined. V was clipped by 5 bases and J by 4 bases, with 11 bases between them. Germline V gene data show CDR1 as SGHTA and CDR2 as FQGTGA. This CDR3 contains 14 residues.

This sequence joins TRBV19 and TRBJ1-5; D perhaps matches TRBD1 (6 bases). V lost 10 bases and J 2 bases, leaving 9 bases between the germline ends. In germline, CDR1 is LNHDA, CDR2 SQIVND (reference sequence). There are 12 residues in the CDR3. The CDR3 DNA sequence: TGTGCCACCCGGACAGGCAATCAGCCCCAGCATTTT. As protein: CATRTGNQPQHF.

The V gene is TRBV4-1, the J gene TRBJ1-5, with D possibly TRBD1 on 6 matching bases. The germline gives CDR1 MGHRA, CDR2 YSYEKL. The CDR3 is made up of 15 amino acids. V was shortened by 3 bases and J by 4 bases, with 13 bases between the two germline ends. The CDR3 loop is CASSQIFGQNQPQHF. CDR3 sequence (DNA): TGCGCCAGCAGCCAGATATTTGGACAGAATCAGCCCCAGCATTTT.

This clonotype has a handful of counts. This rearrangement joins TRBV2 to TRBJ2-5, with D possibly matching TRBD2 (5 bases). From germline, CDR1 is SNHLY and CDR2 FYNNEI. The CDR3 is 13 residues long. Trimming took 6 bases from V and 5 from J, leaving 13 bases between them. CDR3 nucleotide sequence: TGTGCCAGCAGGGGGAGTCTCGGGGAGACCCAGTACTTC. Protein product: CASRGSLGETQYF.

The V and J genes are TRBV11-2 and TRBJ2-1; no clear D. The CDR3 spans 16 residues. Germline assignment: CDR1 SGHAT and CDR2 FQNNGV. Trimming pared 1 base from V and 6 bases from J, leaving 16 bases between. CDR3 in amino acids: CASSLVWTLQANEQFF. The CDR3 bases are TGTGCCAGCAGCTTAGTGTGGACCCTACAAGCCAATGAGCAGTTCTTC.

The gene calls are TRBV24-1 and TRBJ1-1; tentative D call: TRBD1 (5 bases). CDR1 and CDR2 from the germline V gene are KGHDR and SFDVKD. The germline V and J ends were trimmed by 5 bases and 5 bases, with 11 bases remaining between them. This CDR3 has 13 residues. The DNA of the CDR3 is TGTGCCACCAGTGCCTGGGGGGGGACTGAAGCTTTCTTT. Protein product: CATSAWGGTEAFF.

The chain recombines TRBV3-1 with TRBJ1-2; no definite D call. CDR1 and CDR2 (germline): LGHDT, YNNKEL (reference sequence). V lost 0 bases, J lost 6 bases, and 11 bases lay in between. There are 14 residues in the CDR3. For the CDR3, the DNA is TGTGCCAGCAGCCAAGATATTTCGGGAGATGGCTACACCTTC. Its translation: CASSQDISGDGYTF.

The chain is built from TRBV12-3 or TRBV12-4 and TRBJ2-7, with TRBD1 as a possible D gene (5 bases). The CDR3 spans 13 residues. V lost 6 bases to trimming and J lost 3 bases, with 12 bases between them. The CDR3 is CASSSDTNYEQYF. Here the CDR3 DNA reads TGTGCCAGCAGCTCGGACACAAACTACGAGCAGTACTTC.

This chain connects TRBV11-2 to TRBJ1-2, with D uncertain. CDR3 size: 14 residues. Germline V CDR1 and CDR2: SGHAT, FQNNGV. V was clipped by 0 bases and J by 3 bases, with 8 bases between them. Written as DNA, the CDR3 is TGTGCCAGCAGCTTAGATGGTACTGACTATGGCTACACCTTC. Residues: CASSLDGTDYGYTF.

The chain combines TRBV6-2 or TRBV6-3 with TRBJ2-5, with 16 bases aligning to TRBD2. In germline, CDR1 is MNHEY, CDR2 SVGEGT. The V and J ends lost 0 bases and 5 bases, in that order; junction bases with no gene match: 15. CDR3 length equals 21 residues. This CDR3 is CASSYSPSGTSGRELRETQYF. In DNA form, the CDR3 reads TGTGCCAGCAGTTACTCACCCTCCGGGACTAGCGGGAGGGAACTCCGGGAGACCCAGTACTTC.

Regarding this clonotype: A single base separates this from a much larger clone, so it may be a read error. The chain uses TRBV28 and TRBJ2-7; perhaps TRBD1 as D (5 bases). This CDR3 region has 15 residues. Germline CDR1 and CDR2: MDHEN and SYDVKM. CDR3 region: CASCLELGPTREQYF. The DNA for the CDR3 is TGTGCCAGCTGTTTAGAACTGGGGCCTACGAGGGAGCAGTACTTC.

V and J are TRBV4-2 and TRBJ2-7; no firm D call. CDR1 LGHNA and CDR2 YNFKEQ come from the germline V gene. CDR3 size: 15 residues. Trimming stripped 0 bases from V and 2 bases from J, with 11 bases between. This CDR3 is CASSQEGQKAYEQYF. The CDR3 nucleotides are TGTGCCAGCAGCCAAGAAGGGCAGAAAGCCTACGAGCAGTACTTC.

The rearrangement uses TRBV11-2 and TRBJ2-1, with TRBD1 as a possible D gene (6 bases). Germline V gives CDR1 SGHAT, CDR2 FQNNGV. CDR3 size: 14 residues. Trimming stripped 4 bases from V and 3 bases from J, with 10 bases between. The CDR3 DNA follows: TGTGCCAGCAGCTGGCAGGACAGCTACAATGAGCAGTTCTTC. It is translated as CASSWQDSYNEQFF.

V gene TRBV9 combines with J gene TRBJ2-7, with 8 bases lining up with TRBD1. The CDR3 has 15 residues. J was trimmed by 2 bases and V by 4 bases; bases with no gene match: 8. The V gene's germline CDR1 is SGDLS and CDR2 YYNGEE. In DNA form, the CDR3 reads TGTGCCAGCAGCCAAGGACAGGGCGTCACCTACGAGCAGTACTTC. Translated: CASSQGQGVTYEQYF.

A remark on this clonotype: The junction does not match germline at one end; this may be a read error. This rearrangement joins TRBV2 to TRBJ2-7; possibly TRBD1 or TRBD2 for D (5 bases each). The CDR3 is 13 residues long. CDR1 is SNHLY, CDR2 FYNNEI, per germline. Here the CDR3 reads CASSEGPSSEQYF. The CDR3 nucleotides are TGTGCCAGCAGTGAGGGACCTTCCTCCGAGCAGTACTTC.

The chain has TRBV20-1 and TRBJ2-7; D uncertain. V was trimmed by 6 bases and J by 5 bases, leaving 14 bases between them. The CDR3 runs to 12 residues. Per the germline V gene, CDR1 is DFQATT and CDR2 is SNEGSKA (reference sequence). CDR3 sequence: CSAYHDWNEQYF. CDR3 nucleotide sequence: TGCAGTGCCTACCATGATTGGAACGAGCAGTACTTC.

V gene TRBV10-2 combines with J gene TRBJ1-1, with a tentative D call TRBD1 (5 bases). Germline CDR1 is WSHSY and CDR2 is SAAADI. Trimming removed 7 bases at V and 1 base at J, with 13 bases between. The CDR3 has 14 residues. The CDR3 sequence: CASTFWGGNTEAFF. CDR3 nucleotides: TGCGCCAGCACGTTTTGGGGGGGGAACACTGAAGCTTTCTTT.

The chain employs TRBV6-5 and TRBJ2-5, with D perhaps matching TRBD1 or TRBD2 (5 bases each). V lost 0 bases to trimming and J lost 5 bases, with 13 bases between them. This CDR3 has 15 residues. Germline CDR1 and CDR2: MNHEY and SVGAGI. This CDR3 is CASSYSVSWGETQYF. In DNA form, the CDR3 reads TGTGCCAGCAGTTACTCGGTTTCCTGGGGGGAGACCCAGTACTTC.

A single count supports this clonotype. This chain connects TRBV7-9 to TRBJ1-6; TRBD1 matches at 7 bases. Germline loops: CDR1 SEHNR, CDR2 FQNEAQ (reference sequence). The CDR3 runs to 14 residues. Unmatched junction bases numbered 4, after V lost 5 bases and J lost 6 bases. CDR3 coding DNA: TGTGCCAGCAGCCGGGGACAGATTAATTCACCCCTCCACTTT. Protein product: CASSRGQINSPLHF.

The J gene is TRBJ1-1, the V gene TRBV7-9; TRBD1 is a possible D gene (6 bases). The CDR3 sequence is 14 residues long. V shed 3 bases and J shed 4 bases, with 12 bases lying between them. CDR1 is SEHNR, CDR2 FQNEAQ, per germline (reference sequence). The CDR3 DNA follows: TGTGCCAGCAGCTTCGGACAGAAGACCACTGAAGCTTTCTTT. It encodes CASSFGQKTTEAFF.

Here the CDR3 DNA reads TGTGCCAGCAGTTACTCGACTGGGAATACTGAAGCTTTCTTT. This codes for CASSYSTGNTEAFF. V is TRBV6-2 or TRBV6-3 and J is TRBJ1-1; D gene unclear. The CDR3 extends over 14 amino acids. The ends were cut back, 0 bases at V and 5 bases at J, with 10 bases in the middle. Germline lookup yields CDR1 MNHEY and CDR2 SVGEGT.

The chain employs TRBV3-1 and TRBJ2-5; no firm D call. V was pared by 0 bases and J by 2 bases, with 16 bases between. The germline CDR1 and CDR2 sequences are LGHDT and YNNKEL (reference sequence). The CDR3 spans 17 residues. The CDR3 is CASSQDRSWAGQETQYF. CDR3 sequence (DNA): TGTGCCAGCAGCCAAGATCGGAGTTGGGCCGGACAAGAGACCCAGTACTTC.

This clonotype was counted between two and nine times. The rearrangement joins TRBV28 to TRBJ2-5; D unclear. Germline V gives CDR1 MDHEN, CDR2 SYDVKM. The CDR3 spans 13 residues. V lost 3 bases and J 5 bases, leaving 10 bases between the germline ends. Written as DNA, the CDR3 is TGTGCCAGCAGTTTTGGGTGGGCCGAGACCCAGTACTTC. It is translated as CASSFGWAETQYF.

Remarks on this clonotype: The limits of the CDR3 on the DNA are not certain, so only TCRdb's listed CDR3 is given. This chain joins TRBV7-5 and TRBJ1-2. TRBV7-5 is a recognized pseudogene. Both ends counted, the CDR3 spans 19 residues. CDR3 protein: CISVPEPVSEVGKIYGYTF.

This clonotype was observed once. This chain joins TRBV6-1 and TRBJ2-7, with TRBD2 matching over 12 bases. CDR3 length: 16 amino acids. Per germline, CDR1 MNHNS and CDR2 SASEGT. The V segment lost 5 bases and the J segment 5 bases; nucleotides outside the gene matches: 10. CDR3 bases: TGTGCCAGCAGTCTTCAGACTAGCGGGAGTTCCCACGAGCAGTACTTC. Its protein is CASSLQTSGSSHEQYF.

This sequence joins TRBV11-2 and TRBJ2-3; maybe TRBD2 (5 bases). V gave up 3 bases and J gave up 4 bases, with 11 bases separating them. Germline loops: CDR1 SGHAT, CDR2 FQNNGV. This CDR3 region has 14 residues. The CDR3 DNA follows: TGTGCCAGCAGCTTTCCTAGCTCTGCAGATACGCAGTATTTT. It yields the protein CASSFPSSADTQYF.

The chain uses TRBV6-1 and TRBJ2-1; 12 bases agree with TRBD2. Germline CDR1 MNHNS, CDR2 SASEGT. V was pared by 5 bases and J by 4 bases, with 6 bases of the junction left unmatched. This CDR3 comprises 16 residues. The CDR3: CASSPRTSGDYNEQFF. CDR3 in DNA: TGTGCCAGCAGTCCCAGGACTAGCGGGGATTACAATGAGCAGTTCTTC.

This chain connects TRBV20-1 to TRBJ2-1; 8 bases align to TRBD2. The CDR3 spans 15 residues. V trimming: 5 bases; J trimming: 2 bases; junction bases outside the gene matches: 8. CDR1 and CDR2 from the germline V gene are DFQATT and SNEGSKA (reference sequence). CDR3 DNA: TGCAGTGCTCCGAGCGGGAGTTGGACCTACAATGAGCAGTTCTTC. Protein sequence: CSAPSGSWTYNEQFF.